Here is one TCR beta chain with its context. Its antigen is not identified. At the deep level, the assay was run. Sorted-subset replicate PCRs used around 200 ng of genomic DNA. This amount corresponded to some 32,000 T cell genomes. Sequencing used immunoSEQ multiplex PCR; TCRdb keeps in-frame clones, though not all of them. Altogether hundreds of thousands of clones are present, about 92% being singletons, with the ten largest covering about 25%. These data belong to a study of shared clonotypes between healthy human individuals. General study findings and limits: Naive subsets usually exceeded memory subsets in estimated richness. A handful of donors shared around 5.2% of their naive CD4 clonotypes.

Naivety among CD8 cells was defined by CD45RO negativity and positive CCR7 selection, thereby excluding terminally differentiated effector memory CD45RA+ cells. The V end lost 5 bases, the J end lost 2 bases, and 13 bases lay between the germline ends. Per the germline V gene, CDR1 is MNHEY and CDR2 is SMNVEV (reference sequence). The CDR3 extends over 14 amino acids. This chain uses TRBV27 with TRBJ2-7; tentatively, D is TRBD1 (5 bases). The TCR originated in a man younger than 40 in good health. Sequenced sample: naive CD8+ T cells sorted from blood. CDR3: CASSLGVKTYEQYF. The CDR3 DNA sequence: TGTGCCAGCAGTCTAGGGGTCAAAACCTACGAGCAGTACTTC.